Listed here are 29 T cell receptor beta chains from one sample, sequenced in a study of blood T cell repertoires in COVID-19. TCRdb's copy holds only in-frame clones and misses some; the assay was immunoSEQ multiplex PCR. The sample includes fewer than 200,000 clones, 84% seen only once; the top ten take approximately 2.6%. Source material: peripheral blood. The receptors were sampled from a woman older than 75 with COVID-19, enrolled during active disease.

V usage is TRBV7-8 and J usage is TRBJ1-2; 8 bases map to TRBD1. CDR1 and CDR2 from the germline V gene are SGHVS and FQNEAQ. CDR3 size: 16 residues. Losses at the gene ends were 0 bases for V and 5 bases for J; bases not matched to a gene: 8. The CDR3 DNA reads as TGTGCCAGCAGCTTAGCCTTCCCACAGGGGGGATATGGCTACACCTTC. Its translation: CASSLAFPQGGYGYTF.

The chain joins TRBV5-1 to TRBJ2-5, with D perhaps matching TRBD2 (6 bases). Germline V CDR1 and CDR2: SGHRS, YFSETQ. Trimming removed 3 bases at V and 5 bases at J, with 11 bases between. The CDR3 length is 13 residues. The CDR3 sequence is CASSSEGTETQYF. The CDR3 region has the DNA TGCGCCAGCAGCTCGGAGGGTACCGAGACCCAGTACTTC.

The CDR3 nucleotides read TGTGCCAGCAGGCGAAGACAGTGGAGCTCTGGAAACACCATATATTTT. Amino acids: CASRRRQWSSGNTIYF. This chain links TRBV6-6 with TRBJ1-3, with a possible D match to TRBD1 (5 bases). Per the germline V gene, CDR1 is MNHNY and CDR2 is SVGAGI (reference sequence). V was cut by 6 bases and J by 0 bases, with 15 bases left in between. This CDR3 contains 16 residues.

The sample holds one count of this clone. The chain recombines TRBV14 with TRBJ2-1, with TRBD2 matching 8 bases. The junction had 19 bases not matched to a gene; V was cut back by 4 bases and J by 8 bases. Germline V gene data show CDR1 as SGHDN and CDR2 as FVKESK. This CDR3 is built from 18 residues. Here the CDR3 DNA reads TGTGCCAGCAGCCGTCGGGGATGGAGCGGGAGAAGGTTTGATGAGCAGTTCTTC. This codes for CASSRRGWSGRRFDEQFF.

This chain's CDR3 is CASSLRQSTGSRGANVLTF. CDR3 nucleotide sequence: TGTGCCAGCTCTCTAAGGCAAAGTACAGGGTCCAGGGGGGCCAACGTCCTGACTTTC. V gene TRBV18 combines with J gene TRBJ2-6, with a possible D match to TRBD1 (6 bases). The CDR3 extends over 19 amino acids. Germline CDR1 is KGHSH and CDR2 is LQKENI. The ends were cut back, 6 bases at V and 4 bases at J, with 25 bases in the middle.

The chain is built from TRBV15 and TRBJ2-3, with 11 positions matching TRBD2. The CDR3 has 17 amino acids. The J segment lost 2 bases and the V segment lost 0 bases, leaving 4 bases of the junction unmatched. Germline loops: CDR1 LNHNV, CDR2 YYDKDF (reference sequence). The CDR3 loop is CATSRDLAGGPTDTQYF. As DNA, the CDR3 is TGTGCCACCAGCAGAGATCTAGCGGGGGGACCCACAGATACGCAGTATTTT.

The chain links TRBV29-1 to TRBJ2-3; D unresolved. Trimming removed 2 bases at V and 4 bases at J, with 7 bases between. The CDR3 sequence is 12 residues long. Per germline, CDR1 SQVTM and CDR2 ANQGSEA. The CDR3, as DNA: TGCAGCGTTGAATCAGTCGCAGATACGCAGTATTTT. It codes for CSVESVADTQYF.

CDR3 loop: CASSSSLRTGELFF. CDR3 nucleotides: TGTGCCAGCAGCTCCTCACTACGAACCGGGGAGCTGTTTTTT. The chain recombines TRBV7-2 with TRBJ2-2; no firm D call. Trimming shortened V by 4 bases and J by 5 bases, and 11 bases separated the two germline ends. Germline CDR1 is SGHTA and CDR2 is FQGNSA. This CDR3 comprises 14 residues.

The chain recombines TRBV30 with TRBJ1-1, with D possibly being TRBD1 (6 bases). CDR1 and CDR2 (germline): GTSNPN, SVGIG (reference sequence). The CDR3 contains 14 residues. Trimming pared 3 bases from V and 4 bases from J, leaving 15 bases between. In nucleotides, the CDR3 is TGTGCCTGGAGAATAGGGGGATGCGGCACTGAAGCTTTCTTT. Residues: CAWRIGGCGTEAFF.

In DNA form, the CDR3 reads TGTGCCAGCAGCCGACAGGGGTTCTATGGCTACACCTTC. It yields the protein CASSRQGFYGYTF. The chain couples TRBV5-5 to TRBJ1-2, with TRBD1 identical over 8 bases. The ends lost 4 bases at V and 4 bases at J; junction bases unmatched: 3. The germline CDR1 and CDR2 sequences are SGHKS and YYEKEE (reference sequence). The CDR3 spans 13 residues. Filled out from reference TRBV5-5 and TRBJ1-2, the complete variable domain reads DAGVTQSPTHLIKTRGQQVTLRCSPISGHKSVSWYQQVLGQGPQFIFQYYEKEERGRGNFPDRFSARQFPNYSSELNVNALLLGDSALYLCASSRQGFYGYTFGSGTRLTVV.

In nucleotides, the CDR3 is TGTGCCAGCAGTTACCCGGGGGATGGAGATACGCAGTATTTT. Amino acids: CASSYPGDGDTQYF. The rearrangement uses TRBV6-2 or TRBV6-3 and TRBJ2-3, with D maybe TRBD2 (6 bases). Germline-derived CDR1 and CDR2 are MNHEY and SVGEGT. Trimming took 2 bases from V and 5 from J, leaving 11 bases between them. This CDR3 spans 14 amino acids.

This chain's CDR3 is CASSRKGQGNQPQHF. In DNA form, the CDR3 reads TGTGCCAGCAGCAGAAAAGGACAGGGTAATCAGCCCCAGCATTTT. The rearrangement links TRBV5-8 to TRBJ1-5; 8 bases fit TRBD1. V trimming: 4 bases; J trimming: 4 bases; junction bases outside the gene matches: 7. The CDR3 totals 15 residues. Germline V CDR1 and CDR2: SGHTS, YDEGEE. Full variable domain (rest looked up from reference TRBV5-8 and TRBJ1-5): EAGVTQSPTHLIKTRGQQATLRCSPISGHTSVYWYQQALGLGLQFLLWYDEGEERNRGNFPPRFSGRQFPNYSSELNVNALELEDSALYLCASSRKGQGNQPQHFGDGTRLSIL.

The chain recombines TRBV5-1 with TRBJ2-1; 11 bases are a match to TRBD2. CDR1 is SGHRS and CDR2 is YFSETQ in the germline V gene. V was pared by 5 bases and J by 5 bases, with 6 bases of the junction left unmatched. This CDR3 has 15 residues. The CDR3 nucleotides are TGCGCCAGCAGACGTACTAGCGGGGGTGACAATGAGCAGTTCTTC. Protein sequence: CASRRTSGGDNEQFF.

This chain connects TRBV2 to TRBJ1-4; D uncertain. V was cut by 3 bases and J by 4 bases, with 6 bases left in between. CDR1 and CDR2 (germline): SNHLY, FYNNEI. CDR3 size: 13 residues. Written as DNA, the CDR3 is TGTGCCAGCAGTGATGGCAGTAATGAAAAACTGTTTTTT. The encoded protein is CASSDGSNEKLFF.

This sequence joins TRBV7-3 and TRBJ2-5; weak D call: TRBD2 (6 bases). Germline V CDR1 and CDR2: SGHTA, FQGTGA. This CDR3 contains 14 residues. Trimming left V 1 base short and J 5 bases short, with 11 bases between. CDR3 region: CASSLMGGDETQYF. DNA for the CDR3: TGTGCCAGCAGCTTAATGGGAGGTGATGAGACCCAGTACTTC.

This rearrangement joins TRBV2 to TRBJ2-3, with a weak D call TRBD1 (6 bases). CDR3 length: 14 residues. Between the trimmed V and J ends, which lost 10 bases and 2 bases, there was a span of 16 bases. CDR1 is SNHLY, CDR2 FYNNEI, per germline. The CDR3 DNA reads TGTGCCACGCGTGGACAGATTACCACAGATACGCAGTATTTT. This translates into CATRGQITTDTQYF.

The chain joins TRBV18 to TRBJ1-1; 8 bases fit TRBD1. The CDR3 covers 16 residues. Germline values: CDR1 KGHSH, CDR2 LQKENI. The V gene end was trimmed by 3 bases and the J gene end by 1 base; junction bases not matched to a gene: 7. CDR3 sequence: CASSPPQGAANTEAFF. CDR3 bases: TGTGCCAGCTCACCCCCCCAGGGGGCGGCGAACACTGAAGCTTTCTTT.

This chain links TRBV5-8 with TRBJ2-4; D is perhaps TRBD2 (5 bases). The length of the CDR3 is 15 residues. Germline assignment: CDR1 SGHTS and CDR2 YDEGEE. With 5 bases removed from V and 2 bases from J, the gap between germline ends came to 14 bases. The CDR3 here is CASRGKRATKNIQYF. In nucleotides, the CDR3 is TGTGCCAGCAGAGGAAAGAGGGCTACCAAAAACATTCAGTACTTC.

This clone was seen a handful of times. Other DNA sequences in the same sample also yield this CDR3. The chain has TRBV18 and TRBJ1-1, with a weak D call TRBD1 (5 bases). V was trimmed by 2 bases and J by 1 base, leaving 5 bases between them. Per germline, CDR1 KGHSH and CDR2 LQKENI. The CDR3 runs to 13 residues. The CDR3 DNA reads TGTGCCAGCTCACCAGGACAGAACACTGAAGCTTTCTTT. Translated, it gives CASSPGQNTEAFF.

The V call is TRBV18, the J call TRBJ2-1; 7 bases are a match to TRBD1. This CDR3 is 16 amino acids long. Germline trimming cut 5 bases from V and 0 bases from J; bases unmatched to any gene: 7. Germline assignment: CDR1 KGHSH and CDR2 LQKENI. The CDR3 nucleotides read TGTGCCAGCTCATCACTGACAGGGCACTCCTACAATGAGCAGTTCTTC. Protein product: CASSSLTGHSYNEQFF. The variable domain in full, completed from reference TRBV18 and TRBJ2-1, reads NAGVMQNPRHLVRRRGQEARLRCSPMKGHSHVYWYRQLPEEGLKFMVYLQKENIIDESGMPKERFSAEFPKEGPSILRIQQVVRGDSAAYFCASSSLTGHSYNEQFFGPGTRLTVL.

CDR3: CASSTSRFRGPYEQYF. In DNA, the CDR3 is TGTGCCAGCAGCACCTCCAGGTTTAGGGGCCCCTACGAGCAGTACTTC. The chain links TRBV7-2 to TRBJ2-7; tentatively, D is TRBD1 (5 bases). The CDR3 runs 16 residues. CDR1 SGHTA and CDR2 FQGNSA come from the germline V gene. V dropped 5 bases and J dropped 2 bases, with 19 bases sitting between them.

The chain carries TRBV28 and TRBJ2-1; no clear D gene. The CDR3 totals 13 residues. The germline CDR1 and CDR2 sequences are MDHEN and SYDVKM. Trimming left V 7 bases short and J 4 bases short, with 11 bases between. The chain's CDR3 is CASIGFGYNEQFF. CDR3 DNA sequence: TGTGCCAGCATCGGGTTCGGTTACAATGAGCAGTTCTTC.

Concerning this clone itself: The sample holds other DNA sequences that translate to the same CDR3. The chain has TRBV30 and TRBJ1-1, with D unresolved. Per germline, CDR1 GTSNPN and CDR2 SVGIG (reference sequence). The CDR3 is 12 amino acids. Trimming shortened V by 0 bases and J by 5 bases, and 7 bases separated the two germline ends. CDR3 amino acids: CAWSVPGTEAFF. The CDR3 region has the DNA TGTGCCTGGAGTGTACCGGGTACTGAAGCTTTCTTT.

The chain employs TRBV6-5 and TRBJ1-6; D remains unclear. V was trimmed by 2 bases and J by 6 bases, leaving 8 bases between them. The V gene's germline CDR1 is MNHEY and CDR2 SVGAGI. CDR3 length equals 14 residues. CDR3 sequence reads: CASSYVGVNSPLHF. The CDR3 DNA is TGTGCCAGCAGTTACGTCGGAGTTAATTCACCCCTCCACTTT.

The chain combines TRBV15 with TRBJ1-2; a weak D match, TRBD1 (6 bases). Germline V gene data show CDR1 as LNHNV and CDR2 as YYDKDF (reference sequence). The CDR3 extends over 15 amino acids. The V end lost 3 bases, the J end lost 6 bases, and 17 bases lay between the germline ends. In DNA form, the CDR3 reads TGTGCCACCAGCAGGACGGGGCCAGGGGCGCATGGCTACACCTTC. Its translation: CATSRTGPGAHGYTF.

The V gene is TRBV9, the J gene TRBJ1-1; TRBD1 might be the D (6 bases). Trimming took off 0 bases at V and 10 bases at J, with 22 bases between the two ends. Germline V gene sequence: CDR1 SGDLS, CDR2 YYNGEE. This CDR3 comprises 16 residues. CDR3 protein: CASSVDMGRGGGVAFF. The CDR3 DNA reads as TGTGCCAGCAGCGTAGATATGGGGAGAGGGGGTGGAGTAGCTTTCTTT.

The V and J genes are TRBV28 and TRBJ2-1; possible D gene TRBD2, 6 bases. The length of the CDR3 is 15 residues. The germline CDR1 and CDR2 sequences are MDHEN and SYDVKM. V was trimmed by 5 bases and J by 0 bases, leaving 11 bases between them. CDR3 amino acids: CASSPLGSSYNEQFF. DNA for the CDR3: TGTGCCAGCAGTCCACTCGGGAGCTCCTACAATGAGCAGTTCTTC. The variable domain in full, completed from reference TRBV28 and TRBJ2-1, reads DVKVTQSSRYLVKRTGEKVFLECVQDMDHENMFWYRQDPGLGLRLIYFSYDVKMKEKGDIPEGYSVSREKKERFSLILESASTNQTSMYLCASSPLGSSYNEQFFGPGTRLTVL.

CDR3: CASKPYRVLHNSPLHF. The CDR3 DNA is TGTGCCAGCAAGCCCTACAGGGTGCTCCATAATTCACCCCTCCACTTT. The V gene is TRBV27, the J gene TRBJ1-6, with a tentative D call TRBD1 (6 bases). Germline CDR1 reads MNHEY; CDR2 reads SMNVEV (reference sequence). This CDR3 is 16 amino acids long. Between the trimmed V and J ends, which lost 7 bases and 5 bases, there was a span of 18 bases.

This chain links TRBV6-6 with TRBJ1-5; D might be TRBD1 (6 bases). Trimming pared 0 bases from V and 5 bases from J, leaving 8 bases between. The CDR3 extends over 14 amino acids. Germline V gene sequence: CDR1 MNHNY, CDR2 SVGAGI (reference sequence). The CDR3 here is CASSYSQGYQPQHF. CDR3 nucleotide sequence: TGTGCCAGCAGTTACTCTCAGGGGTATCAGCCCCAGCATTTT.